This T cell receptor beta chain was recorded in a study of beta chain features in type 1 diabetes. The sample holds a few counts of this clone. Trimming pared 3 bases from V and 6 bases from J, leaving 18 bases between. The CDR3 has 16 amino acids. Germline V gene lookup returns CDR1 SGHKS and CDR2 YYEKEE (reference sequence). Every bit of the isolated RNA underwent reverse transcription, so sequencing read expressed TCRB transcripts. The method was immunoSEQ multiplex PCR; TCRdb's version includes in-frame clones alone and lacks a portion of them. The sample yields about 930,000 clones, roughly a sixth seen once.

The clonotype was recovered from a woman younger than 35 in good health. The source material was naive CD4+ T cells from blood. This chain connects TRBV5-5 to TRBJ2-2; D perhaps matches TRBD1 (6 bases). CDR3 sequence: CASSWPVRGEAGELFF. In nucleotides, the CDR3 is TGTGCCAGCAGCTGGCCTGTCAGGGGAGAGGCCGGGGAGCTGTTTTTT.